This is a list of T cell receptor beta chains from one sample in a study of radiotherapy plus CTLA-4 blockade in lung cancer. Method: immunoSEQ multiplex PCR; TCRdb's copy keeps in-frame clones and lacks some. The data contain 15,000 to 20,000 clones, roughly 88% of them singletons. The sequenced sample was peripheral blood, obtained from a patient treated with radiotherapy plus ipilimumab. The receptors shown here come from a human donor with non-small cell lung cancer whose response to radiotherapy plus ipilimumab could not be evaluated. Both conserved end residues are part of each CDR3. The D gene is left open where the match is weak. Rows may omit the clone size; those that give it use once, few, many or a size class.

J gene	D gene	clone size	V gene	CDR3 DNA	CDR3 protein
TRBJ1-1	NA	NA	TRBV29-1	TGCAGCGTTGTACTAAACACTGAAGCTTTCTTT	CSVVLNTEAFF
TRBJ1-5	TRBD1	NA	TRBV28	TGTGCCAGCGGATCATTCACAGGGGAAGACAATCAGCCCCAGCATTTT	CASGSFTGEDNQPQHF
TRBJ2-1	TRBD1	NA	TRBV5-4	TGTGCCAGCAGCTTAGGGACAGGGGGACTAAATGAGCAGTTCTTC	CASSLGTGGLNEQFF
TRBJ1-4	TRBD1	NA	TRBV13	TGTGCCAGCAGCTTAGAGACAGGGGGGAATGAAAAACTGTTTTTT	CASSLETGGNEKLFF
TRBJ1-5	NA	NA	TRBV6-6	TGTGCCATCCGAGACAGGATGGATCAGCCCCAGCATTTT	CAIRDRMDQPQHF
TRBJ2-7	TRBD1	NA	TRBV5-5	TGTGCCAGCAGCTTGGTACCAGGGGGCGCATCCTACGAGCAGTACTTC	CASSLVPGGASYEQYF
TRBJ2-1	TRBD1	NA	TRBV5-1	TGCGCCAGCAGCCCACGACAGGGGGTTTACAATGAGCAGTTCTTC	CASSPRQGVYNEQFF
TRBJ1-1	NA	NA	TRBV18	TGTGCCAGCTCACTTCTCGAAGCGAACACTGAAGCTTTCTTT	CASSLLEANTEAFF
TRBJ2-7	NA	once	TRBV19	TGTGCCAGTAGTATCGGTGACAGCTCCGAGCAGTACTTC	CASSIGDSSEQYF
TRBJ1-2	NA	NA	TRBV7-9	TGTGCCAGCAGCACGCCGGGGGGGCCCGGGACTGATGGCTACACCTTC	CASSTPGGPGTDGYTF
TRBJ1-2	NA	NA	TRBV14	TGTGCCAGCAGCCAAGATAGTGGCGGGGGCGCTAGGTATGGCTACACCTTC	CASSQDSGGGARYGYTF
TRBJ1-3	NA	few	TRBV6-6	TGTGCCAGCAGTTACCCGCTGGCGGGCTCTGGAAACACCATATATTTT	CASSYPLAGSGNTIYF
TRBJ1-6	TRBD1	few	TRBV10-1	TGCGCCAGCAAAGGGACAGGCGATTCACCCCTCCACTTT	CASKGTGDSPLHF
TRBJ2-1	TRBD1	NA	TRBV5-1	TGCGCCAGCGCCCCGCAGGGGGCCTACAATGAGCAGTTCTTC	CASAPQGAYNEQFF
TRBJ2-2	NA	few	TRBV7-2	TGTGCCAGCAGCGGCTGGGGAGCGAACACCGGGGAGCTGTTTTTT	CASSGWGANTGELFF
TRBJ2-1	NA	NA	TRBV19	TGTGCCAGCCTGGGACAAAACTCCTACAATGAGCAGTTCTTC	CASLGQNSYNEQFF
TRBJ2-7	TRBD2	NA	TRBV28	TGTGCCAGCAGTTACCAAATCCTAGCGGGATTCTACGAGCAGTACTTC	CASSYQILAGFYEQYF
TRBJ2-6	NA	NA	TRBV2	TGTGCCAGCAGTGAGTGGAGGGGCTCTGGGGCCAACGTCCTGACTTTC	CASSEWRGSGANVLTF
TRBJ2-2	TRBD1	NA	TRBV6-6	TGTGCCAGCACCCGGGGACAGGGGACCACCGGGGAGCTGTTTTTT	CASTRGQGTTGELFF
TRBJ1-1	NA	NA	TRBV19	TGTGCCAGTAGTACCAACAGGGTCGGCTTGGACACTGAAGCTTTCTTT	CASSTNRVGLDTEAFF
TRBJ1-6	NA	NA	TRBV4-2	TGTGCCAGCAGCCAAGAGACCCAGGGGTATAATTCACCCCTCCACTTT	CASSQETQGYNSPLHF
TRBJ2-3	NA	NA	TRBV5-4	TGTGCCAGCAGCTATCCACCGACTTCGGATACGCAGTATTTT	CASSYPPTSDTQYF
TRBJ1-1	TRBD1	medium-sized	TRBV5-1	TGCGCCAGCAGCGCCCGACAGGGGCCGGGGACTGAAGCTTTCTTT	CASSARQGPGTEAFF
TRBJ2-2	NA	NA	TRBV19	TGTGCCAGTAGTGCCAAAGCCCGTGGCGGGGAGCTGTTTTTT	CASSAKARGGELFF
TRBJ2-2	NA	NA	TRBV4-2	TGTGCCAGCAGCCAAGCAGGGGCAAACACCGGGGAGCTGTTTTTT	CASSQAGANTGELFF
TRBJ2-1	TRBD1	NA	TRBV7-9	TGTGCCAGCAGCCCCGGACAGGGTGATCTCAATGAGCAGTTCTTC	CASSPGQGDLNEQFF
TRBJ2-5	TRBD1	NA	TRBV27	TGTGCCAGCAGTTTATCCACAGGGGTGTACGAGACCCAGTACTTC	CASSLSTGVYETQYF
TRBJ2-7	TRBD2	NA	TRBV4-2	TGTGCCAGCAGCCAAGATACTAGCGGAACCTACGAGCAGTACTTC	CASSQDTSGTYEQYF
TRBJ2-3	NA	NA	TRBV7-7	TGTGCTGGAAAACCCCAAGAAGGAGGCACAGATACGCAGTATTTT	CAGKPQEGGTDTQYF
TRBJ2-6	TRBD1	NA	TRBV16	TGTGCCAGCAGCCAATACAGGGGGCCGTTTAGGACTTTC	CASSQYRGPFRTF
TRBJ1-3	TRBD1	NA	TRBV28	TGTGCCAGCAGTTCCCCGGACAGGGGGCATGGAAACACCATATATTTT	CASSSPDRGHGNTIYF
TRBJ1-6	TRBD1	NA	TRBV9	TGTGCCAGCAGCCATGGACAGGGGACCAATTCACCCCTCCACTTT	CASSHGQGTNSPLHF
TRBJ2-2	NA	NA	TRBV6-1	TGTGCCAGCAGTGAAGCGCTACCCGGGGAGCTGTTTTTT	CASSEALPGELFF
TRBJ1-5	TRBD1	NA	TRBV4-1	TGCGCCAGCAGCCTTTCGGACAGGGGGAATCAGCCCCAGCATTTT	CASSLSDRGNQPQHF
TRBJ2-5	NA	NA	TRBV4-1	TGCGCCAGCAGCCAAGAGCTAGCGTTTCCAGAGACCCAGTACTTC	CASSQELAFPETQYF
TRBJ2-5	NA	NA	TRBV19	TGTGCCAGTAGTATAGATCCCCCTGGGGTAGCGGCACAAGAGACCCAGTACTTC	CASSIDPPGVAAQETQYF
TRBJ2-1	NA	NA	TRBV6-1	TGTGCCAGCTGGGGCGAATATGAGCAGTTCTTC	CASWGEYEQFF
TRBJ2-5	TRBD2	once	TRBV6-6	TGTGCCAGCGCAAACCCGACGGGGAGGGGAGAGACCCAGTACTTC	CASANPTGRGETQYF
TRBJ1-1	TRBD1	NA	TRBV19	TGTGCCAGTAGTTTGGGACAGACCATGAACACTGAAGCTTTCTTT	CASSLGQTMNTEAFF
TRBJ2-3	TRBD1	NA	TRBV7-9	TGTGCCAGCAGCTACGGACAGGGTACGCAGTATTTT	CASSYGQGTQYF
TRBJ1-5	NA	NA	TRBV11-2	TGTGCCAGCAGCGCACACACTAGCAATCAGCCCCAGCATTTT	CASSAHTSNQPQHF
TRBJ1-1	NA	few	TRBV5-1	TGCGCCAGCAGCTTAAGCGCCAGGGGACCTGAAGCTTTCTTT	CASSLSARGPEAFF
TRBJ2-5	NA	NA	TRBV2	TGTGCCAGCAGTATTCGGGTTCAAGAGACCCAGTACTTC	CASSIRVQETQYF
TRBJ1-4	TRBD1	NA	TRBV5-5	TGTGCCAGCAGCTTGGGGGTAGGGGGCCGGACTAATGAAAAACTGTTTTTT	CASSLGVGGRTNEKLFF
TRBJ2-1	TRBD2	NA	TRBV5-1	TGCGCCAGCAGCCCCGGCGGGACTAGCGGTTACAATGAGCAGTTCTTC	CASSPGGTSGYNEQFF
TRBJ2-5	NA	NA	TRBV5-1	TGCGCCAGCAGCCCGGTGGGAGGTTCCCAAGAGACCCAGTACTTC	CASSPVGGSQETQYF
TRBJ2-2	NA	NA	TRBV5-1	TGCGCCAGCAGCTTGGCGGGTCCTACCGGGGAGCTGTTTTTT	CASSLAGPTGELFF